This TCR beta chain originates from a study of CD8 T cells in Susac syndrome. Reverse transcription used roughly 0.45 to 1 ug RNA and random hexamers. It was immunoSEQ multiplex PCR that amplified TCR beta CDR3 across 54 Vbeta and 13 Jbeta. TCRdb analysed the immunoSEQ multiplex PCR reads with MiXCR anew, one entry per CDR3 protein. This sample has 150,000 to 200,000 distinct CDR3 sequences, with 90% to 95% found just once. The study sequenced TCR beta in blood CD8+ and CD4+ T cells. Through negative isolation, CD4+ and CD8+ T cells were obtained, while TEMRA cells were enriched using FACS. The CDR3 consists of 12 residues. Germline lookup yields CDR1 DFQATT and CDR2 SNEGSKA (reference sequence). V was clipped by 5 bases and J by 5 bases, with 12 bases between them.

The sequence derives from a human donor with multiple sclerosis. The J gene is TRBJ2-5, the V gene TRBV20-1; no definite D call. Material for sequencing was CD4+ T cells from PBMCs. As DNA, the CDR3 is TGCAGTGCTTTACCGGGCCTGGAGACCCAGTACTTC. Amino acid sequence: CSALPGLETQYF.